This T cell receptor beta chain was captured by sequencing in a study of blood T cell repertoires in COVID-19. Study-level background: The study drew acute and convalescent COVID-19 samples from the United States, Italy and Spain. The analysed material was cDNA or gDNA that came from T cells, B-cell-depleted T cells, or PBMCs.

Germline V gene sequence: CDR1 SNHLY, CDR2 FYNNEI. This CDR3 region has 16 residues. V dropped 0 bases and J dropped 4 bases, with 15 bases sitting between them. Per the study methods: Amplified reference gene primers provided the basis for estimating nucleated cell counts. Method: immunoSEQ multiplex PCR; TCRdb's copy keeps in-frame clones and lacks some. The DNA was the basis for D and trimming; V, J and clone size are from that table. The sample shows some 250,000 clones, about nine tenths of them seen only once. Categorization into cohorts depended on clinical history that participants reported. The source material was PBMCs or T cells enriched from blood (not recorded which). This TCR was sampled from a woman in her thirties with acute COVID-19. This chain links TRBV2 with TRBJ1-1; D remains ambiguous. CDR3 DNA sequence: TGTGCCAGCAGTGAAGCGCTTCACAGAATTAGCACTGAAGCTTTCTTT. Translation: CASSEALHRISTEAFF.